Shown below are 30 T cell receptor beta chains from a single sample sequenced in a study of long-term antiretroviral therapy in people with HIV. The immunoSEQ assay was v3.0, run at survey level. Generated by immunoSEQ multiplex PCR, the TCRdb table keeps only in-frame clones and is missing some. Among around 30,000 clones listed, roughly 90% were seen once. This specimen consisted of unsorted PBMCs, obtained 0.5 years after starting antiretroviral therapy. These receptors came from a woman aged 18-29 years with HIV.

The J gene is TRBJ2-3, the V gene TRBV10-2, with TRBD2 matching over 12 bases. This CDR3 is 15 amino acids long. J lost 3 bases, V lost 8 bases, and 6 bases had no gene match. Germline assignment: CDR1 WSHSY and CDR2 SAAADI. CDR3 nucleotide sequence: TGCGCCAGCTCGCGGACTAGCGGGATTACAGATACGCAGTATTTT. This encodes CASSRTSGITDTQYF.

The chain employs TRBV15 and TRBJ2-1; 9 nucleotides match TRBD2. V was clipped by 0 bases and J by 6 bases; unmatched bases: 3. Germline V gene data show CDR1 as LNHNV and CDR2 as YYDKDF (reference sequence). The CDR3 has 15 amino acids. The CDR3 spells CATSREAGGVNEQFF. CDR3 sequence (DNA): TGTGCCACCAGCAGAGAGGCGGGAGGGGTCAATGAGCAGTTCTTC.

DNA for the CDR3: TGTGCCAGCAGCGTAGTGGACAGGGGCTACGAGCAGTACTTC. Translating gives CASSVVDRGYEQYF. This sequence joins TRBV9 and TRBJ2-7; 9 positions agree with TRBD1. V was pared by 0 bases and J by 3 bases, with 1 base of the junction left unmatched. In germline, CDR1 is SGDLS, CDR2 YYNGEE. The CDR3 has 14 amino acids.

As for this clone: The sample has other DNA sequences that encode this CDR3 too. The CDR3 bases are TGTGCCAGCACGAGGGACAGGTCTAACTATGGCTACACCTTC. This codes for CASTRDRSNYGYTF. V gene TRBV6-1 combines with J gene TRBJ1-2, with 8 nucleotides matching TRBD1. Trimming at V came to 7 bases and at J to 0 bases, leaving 4 bases not matched to a gene. From germline, CDR1 is MNHNS and CDR2 SASEGT. The CDR3 sequence is 14 residues long.

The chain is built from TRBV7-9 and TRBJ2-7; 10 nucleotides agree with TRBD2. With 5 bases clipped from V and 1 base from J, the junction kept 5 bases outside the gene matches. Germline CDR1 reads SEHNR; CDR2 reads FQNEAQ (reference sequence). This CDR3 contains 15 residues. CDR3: CASSSQREGSYEQYF. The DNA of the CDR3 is TGTGCCAGCAGCAGCCAGCGGGAGGGTTCCTACGAGCAGTACTTC. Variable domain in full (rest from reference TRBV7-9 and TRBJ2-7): DTGVSQNPRHKITKRGQNVTFRCDPISEHNRLYWYRQTLGQGPEFLTYFQNEAQLEKSRLLSDRFSAERPKGSFSTLEIQRTEQGDSAMYLCASSSQREGSYEQYFGPGTRLTVT.

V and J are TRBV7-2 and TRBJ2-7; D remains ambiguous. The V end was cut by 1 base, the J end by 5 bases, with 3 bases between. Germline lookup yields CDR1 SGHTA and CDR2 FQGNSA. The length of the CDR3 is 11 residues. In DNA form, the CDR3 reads TGTGCCAGCAGCTTAGACCACGAGCAGTACTTC. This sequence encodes CASSLDHEQYF.

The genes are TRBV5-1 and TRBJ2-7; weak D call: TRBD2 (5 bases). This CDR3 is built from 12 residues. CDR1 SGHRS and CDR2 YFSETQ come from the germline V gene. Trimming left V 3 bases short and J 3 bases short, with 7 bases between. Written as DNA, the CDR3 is TGCGCCAGCAGCTCCGGGAACTACGAGCAGTACTTC. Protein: CASSSGNYEQYF.

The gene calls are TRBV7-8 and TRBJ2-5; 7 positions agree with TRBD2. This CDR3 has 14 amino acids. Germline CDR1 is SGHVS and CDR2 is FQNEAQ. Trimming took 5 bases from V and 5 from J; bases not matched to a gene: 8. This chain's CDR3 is CASSPGYGGETQYF. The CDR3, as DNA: TGTGCCAGCAGCCCTGGCTACGGGGGGGAGACCCAGTACTTC.

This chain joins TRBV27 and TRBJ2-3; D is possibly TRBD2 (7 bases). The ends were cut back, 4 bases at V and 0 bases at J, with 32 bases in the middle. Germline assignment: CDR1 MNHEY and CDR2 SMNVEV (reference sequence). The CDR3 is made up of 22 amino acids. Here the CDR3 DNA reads TGTGCCAGCAGTTACAGGGTTGACAAAGTTCTAGCGGAGGATCCAAGCACAGATACGCAGTATTTT. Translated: CASSYRVDKVLAEDPSTDTQYF.

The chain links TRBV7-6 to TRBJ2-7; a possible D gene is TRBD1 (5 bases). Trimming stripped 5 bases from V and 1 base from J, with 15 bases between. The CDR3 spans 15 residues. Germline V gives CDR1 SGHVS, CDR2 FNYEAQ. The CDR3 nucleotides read TGTGCCAGCAGCGCGTACGACAGATCATCCTACGAGCAGTACTTC. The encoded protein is CASSAYDRSSYEQYF.

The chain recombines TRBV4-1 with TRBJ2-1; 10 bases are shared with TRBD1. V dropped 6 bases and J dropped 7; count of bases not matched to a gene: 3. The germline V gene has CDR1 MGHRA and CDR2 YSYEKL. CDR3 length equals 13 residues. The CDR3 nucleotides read TGCGCCAGCAGACGACAGGGGGCGAATGAGCAGTTCTTC. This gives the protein CASRRQGANEQFF.

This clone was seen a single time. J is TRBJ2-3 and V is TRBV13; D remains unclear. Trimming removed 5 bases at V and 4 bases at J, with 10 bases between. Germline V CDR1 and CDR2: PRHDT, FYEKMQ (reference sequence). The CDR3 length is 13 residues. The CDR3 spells CASSRVQPDTQYF. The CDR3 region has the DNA TGTGCCAGCAGCCGAGTCCAACCAGATACGCAGTATTTT.

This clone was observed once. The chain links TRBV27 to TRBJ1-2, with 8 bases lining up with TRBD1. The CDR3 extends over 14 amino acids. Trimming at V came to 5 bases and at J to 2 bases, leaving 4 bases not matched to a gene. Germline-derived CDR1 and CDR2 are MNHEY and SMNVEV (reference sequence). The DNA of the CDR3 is TGTGCCAGCAGTGCCCGGACAGGGAACTATGGCTACACCTTC. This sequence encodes CASSARTGNYGYTF.

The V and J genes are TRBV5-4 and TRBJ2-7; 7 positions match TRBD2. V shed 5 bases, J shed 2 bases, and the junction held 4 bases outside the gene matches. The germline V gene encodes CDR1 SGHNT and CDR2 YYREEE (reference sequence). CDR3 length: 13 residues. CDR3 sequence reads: CASSPGTTYEQYF. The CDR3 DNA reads TGTGCCAGCAGTCCCGGGACTACCTACGAGCAGTACTTC. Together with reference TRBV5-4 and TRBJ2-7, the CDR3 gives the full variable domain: ETGVTQSPTHLIKTRGQQVTLRCSSQSGHNTVSWYQQALGQGPQFIFQYYREEENGRGNFPPRFSGLQFPNYSSELNVNALELDDSALYLCASSPGTTYEQYFGPGTRLTVT.

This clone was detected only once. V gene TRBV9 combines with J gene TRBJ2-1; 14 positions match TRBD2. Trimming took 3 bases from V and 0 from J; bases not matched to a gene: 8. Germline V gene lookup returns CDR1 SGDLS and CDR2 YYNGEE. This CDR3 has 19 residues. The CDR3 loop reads CASSAVPGTSGSSYNEQFF. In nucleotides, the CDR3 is TGTGCCAGCAGCGCCGTGCCCGGGACTAGCGGGAGCTCCTACAATGAGCAGTTCTTC.

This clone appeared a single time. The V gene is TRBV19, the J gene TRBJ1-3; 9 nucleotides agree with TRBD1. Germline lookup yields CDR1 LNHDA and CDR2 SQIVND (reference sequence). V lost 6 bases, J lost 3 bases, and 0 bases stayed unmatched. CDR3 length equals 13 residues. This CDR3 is CASRTGGGNTIYF. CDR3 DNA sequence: TGTGCCAGTAGGACAGGGGGTGGAAACACCATATATTTT.

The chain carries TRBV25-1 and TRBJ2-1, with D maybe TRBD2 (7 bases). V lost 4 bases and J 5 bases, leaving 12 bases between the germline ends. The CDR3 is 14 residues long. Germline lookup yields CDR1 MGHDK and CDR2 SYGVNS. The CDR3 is CASSAGGPDNEQFF. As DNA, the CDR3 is TGTGCCAGCAGTGCCGGGGGGCCGGACAATGAGCAGTTCTTC.

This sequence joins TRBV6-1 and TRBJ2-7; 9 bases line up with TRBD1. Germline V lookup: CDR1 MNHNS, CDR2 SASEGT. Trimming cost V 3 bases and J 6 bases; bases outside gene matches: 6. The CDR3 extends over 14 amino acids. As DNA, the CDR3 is TGTGCCAGCAGTGACTGGGACAGGGCTCCCGAGCAGTACTTC. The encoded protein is CASSDWDRAPEQYF.

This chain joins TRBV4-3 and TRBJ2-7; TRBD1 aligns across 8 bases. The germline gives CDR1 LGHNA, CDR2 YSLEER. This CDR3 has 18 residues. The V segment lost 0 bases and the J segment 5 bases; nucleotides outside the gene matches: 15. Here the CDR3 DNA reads TGCGCCAGCAGCCAAGATATCCCAGGGGGCTTATTAGCGGACGAGCAGTACTTC. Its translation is CASSQDIPGGLLADEQYF.

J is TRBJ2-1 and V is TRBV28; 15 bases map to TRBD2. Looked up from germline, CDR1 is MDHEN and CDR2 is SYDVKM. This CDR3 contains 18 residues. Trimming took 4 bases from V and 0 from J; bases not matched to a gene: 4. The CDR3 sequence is CASSSGLAGGRSYNEQFF. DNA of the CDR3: TGTGCCAGCAGTTCGGGACTAGCGGGAGGCCGCTCCTACAATGAGCAGTTCTTC.

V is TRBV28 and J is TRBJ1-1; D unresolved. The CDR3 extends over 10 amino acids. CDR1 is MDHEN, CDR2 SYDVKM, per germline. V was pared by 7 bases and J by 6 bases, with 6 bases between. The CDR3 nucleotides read TGTGCCAGCACGGGGTCTGAAGCTTTCTTT. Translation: CASTGSEAFF. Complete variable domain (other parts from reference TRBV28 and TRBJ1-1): DVKVTQSSRYLVKRTGEKVFLECVQDMDHENMFWYRQDPGLGLRLIYFSYDVKMKEKGDIPEGYSVSREKKERFSLILESASTNQTSMYLCASTGSEAFFGQGTRLTVV.

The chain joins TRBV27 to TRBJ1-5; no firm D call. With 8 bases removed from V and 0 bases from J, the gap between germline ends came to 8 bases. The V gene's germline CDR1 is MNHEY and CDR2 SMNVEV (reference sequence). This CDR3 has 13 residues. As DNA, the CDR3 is TGTGCCAGCGCAGCCTATAGCAATCAGCCCCAGCATTTT. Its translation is CASAAYSNQPQHF.

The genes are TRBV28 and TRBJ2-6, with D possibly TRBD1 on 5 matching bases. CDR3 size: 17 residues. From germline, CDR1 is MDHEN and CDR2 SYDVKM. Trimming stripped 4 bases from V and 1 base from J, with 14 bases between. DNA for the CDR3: TGTGCCAGCAGTTCGTTTAGGGGCGAATCTGGGGCCAACGTCCTGACTTTC. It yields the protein CASSSFRGESGANVLTF.

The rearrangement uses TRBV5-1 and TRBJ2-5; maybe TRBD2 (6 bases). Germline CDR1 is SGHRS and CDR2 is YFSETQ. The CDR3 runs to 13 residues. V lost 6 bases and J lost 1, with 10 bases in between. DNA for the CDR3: TGCGCCAGCATGTTTAGCGGCCAAGAGACCCAGTACTTC. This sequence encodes CASMFSGQETQYF.

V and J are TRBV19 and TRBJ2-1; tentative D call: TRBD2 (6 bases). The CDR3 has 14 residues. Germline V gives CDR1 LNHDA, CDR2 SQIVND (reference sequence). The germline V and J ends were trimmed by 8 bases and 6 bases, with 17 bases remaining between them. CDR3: CASHSLAGFNEQFF. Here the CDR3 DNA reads TGTGCCAGTCACTCCCTGGCGGGATTCAATGAGCAGTTCTTC. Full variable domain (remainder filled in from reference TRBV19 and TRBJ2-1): DGGITQSPKYLFRKEGQNVTLSCEQNLNHDAMYWYRQDPGQGLRLIYYSQIVNDFQKGDIAEGYSVSREKKESFPLTVTSAQKNPTAFYLCASHSLAGFNEQFFGPGTRLTVL.

For the CDR3, the DNA is TGTGCCAGCAGCTTAGTGTCAGCCGGGAATGAAAAACTGTTTTTT. Encoded protein: CASSLVSAGNEKLFF. The chain has TRBV7-2 and TRBJ1-4, with D hard to call. Looked up from germline, CDR1 is SGHTA and CDR2 is FQGNSA. Trimming left V 1 base short and J 5 bases short, with 11 bases between. The length of the CDR3 is 15 residues.

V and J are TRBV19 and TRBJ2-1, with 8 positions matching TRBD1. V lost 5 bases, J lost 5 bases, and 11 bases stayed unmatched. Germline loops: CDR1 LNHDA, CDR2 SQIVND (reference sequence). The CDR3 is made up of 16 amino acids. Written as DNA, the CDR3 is TGTGCCAGTAGTTCCCCCCGGACAGGGTCTGACAATGAGCAGTTCTTC. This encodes CASSSPRTGSDNEQFF.

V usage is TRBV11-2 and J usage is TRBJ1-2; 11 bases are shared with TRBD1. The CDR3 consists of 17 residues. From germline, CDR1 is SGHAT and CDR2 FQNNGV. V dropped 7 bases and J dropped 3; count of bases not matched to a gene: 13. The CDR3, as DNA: TGTGCCAGCAACCAAGGGACCGGGACAGGGGGTTACTATGGCTACACCTTC. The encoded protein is CASNQGTGTGGYYGYTF.

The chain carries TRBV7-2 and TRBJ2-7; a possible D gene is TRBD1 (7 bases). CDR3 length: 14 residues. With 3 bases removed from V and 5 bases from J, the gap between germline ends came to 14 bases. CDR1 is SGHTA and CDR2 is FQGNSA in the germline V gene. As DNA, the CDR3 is TGTGCCAGCAGCTTTTCAGGGGGAGGACACGAGCAGTACTTC. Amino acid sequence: CASSFSGGGHEQYF. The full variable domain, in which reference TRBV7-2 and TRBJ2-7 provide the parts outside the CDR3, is GAGVSQSPSNKVTEKGKDVELRCDPISGHTALYWYRQSLGQGLEFLIYFQGNSAPDKSGLPSDRFSAERTGGSVSTLTIQRTQQEDSAVYLCASSFSGGGHEQYFGPGTRLTVT.

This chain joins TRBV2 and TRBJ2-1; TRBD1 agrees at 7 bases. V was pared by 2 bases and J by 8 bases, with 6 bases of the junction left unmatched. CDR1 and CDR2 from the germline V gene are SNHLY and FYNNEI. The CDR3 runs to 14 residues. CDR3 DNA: TGTGCCAGCAGTGAAAGTCAGGGGGACCATGAGCAGTTCTTC. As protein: CASSESQGDHEQFF.